The entry below gives a single T cell receptor (beta chain) sequence along with its context. Its target is unknown. The entry originates in a study of beta chain features in type 1 diabetes. On the study more broadly: Sorted cells numbering some 110 million were examined across all samples. Study-wide results and limits: For Type 1 diabetes patients, all four CD4+ subsets carried TCRB CDR3s that were moderately but significantly shorter. Patients with type 1 diabetes showed fewer VDJ junction insertions and more deletions.

As every portion of the isolated RNA was reverse transcribed, the sequencing read expressed TCRB transcripts. Sequenced by immunoSEQ multiplex PCR; TCRdb stores in-frame clones only, minus some. The sample shows around 360,000 clones, around 12% of them seen only once. The CDR3 contains 14 residues. V was cut by 6 bases and J by 7 bases, with 21 bases left in between. Looked up from germline, CDR1 is SQVTM and CDR2 is ANQGSEA. Sequencing used naive CD4+ T cells from blood. The receptor was derived from a woman aged 18 to 35 with type 1 diabetes. This sequence joins TRBV29-1 and TRBJ1-1; unclear D gene. Written as DNA, the CDR3 is TGCAGCGTCCGGCACACGGGGAGGGAGGGTGAAGCTTTCTTT. Translated, it gives CSVRHTGREGEAFF.